A selection of T cell receptor beta chains follows, all from one sample in a study of T cell responses to AZD1222 COVID-19 vaccine. The table came from immunoSEQ multiplex PCR; TCRdb's copy has only in-frame clones and leaves some out. The sample yields around 80,000 clones, 80% to 90% seen once. Specimen: peripheral blood, collected 28 days after the second AZD1222 dose. These TCRs come from an adult who received the AZD1222 COVID-19 vaccine. The CDR3 runs from the conserved cysteine through the conserved F or W. A D gene is named only where the DNA matches it firmly. The size field is filled for only some rows; it gives once, few, many or a size class.

D	length	V	size	J	DNA	CDR3
-	16	TRBV11-1	-	TRBJ2-5	TGTGCCAGCAGCCCACAGGCCGGGAACCCACAAGAGACCCAGTACTTC	CASSPQAGNPQETQYF
-	15	TRBV6-1	-	TRBJ1-1	TGTGCCAGCAGTGAAGGGACAGTGCCGAACACTGAAGCTTTCTTT	CASSEGTVPNTEAFF
-	15	TRBV5-8	-	TRBJ2-2	TGTGCCAGCGCCTCGGCCCCAAGGAGGACCGGGGAGCTGTTTTTT	CASASAPRRTGELFF
-	15	TRBV7-8	-	TRBJ1-5	TGTGCCAGCAGCTTATATACAGGCTCCCATCAGCCCCAGCATTTT	CASSLYTGSHQPQHF
TRBD1	15	TRBV19	-	TRBJ1-1	TGTGCCAGTAGTACGCTTACAGGGGGCCTCACTGAAGCTTTCTTT	CASSTLTGGLTEAFF
TRBD1	18	TRBV14	-	TRBJ2-6	TGTGCCAGCAGCCCCAGGAGACAGGGCTTTAGTGGGGCCAACGTCCTGACTTTC	CASSPRRQGFSGANVLTF
TRBD1	17	TRBV5-4	-	TRBJ2-6	TGTGCCAGCAGCTCCGGGACAGGGGACTCTGGGGCCAACGTCCTGACTTTC	CASSSGTGDSGANVLTF
TRBD1	15	TRBV19	-	TRBJ1-5	TGTGCCACCCAGGACAGGTCTAATAGCAATCAGCCCCAGCATTTT	CATQDRSNSNQPQHF
TRBD2	18	TRBV19	-	TRBJ2-2	TGTGCCAGTAGTATTAGGGGGTCGGCTAGCGGGGACACCGGGGAGCTGTTTTTT	CASSIRGSASGDTGELFF
-	14	TRBV11-1	-	TRBJ2-7	TGTGCCAGCAGCTCAGGGGGGAGCTCCTACGAGCAGTACTTC	CASSSGGSSYEQYF
-	13	TRBV18	-	TRBJ1-2	TGTGCCAGCTCACCCGGGACGGCAGAGGGCTACACCTTC	CASSPGTAEGYTF
-	15	TRBV6-5	-	TRBJ1-1	TGTGCCAGCAGTTACGCGGGGCAGGGAAACACTGAAGCTTTCTTT	CASSYAGQGNTEAFF
TRBD1	15	TRBV2	once	TRBJ1-5	TGTGCCAGCAGGCCCTCCCGGGACAGTAATCAGCCCCAGCATTTT	CASRPSRDSNQPQHF
TRBD1	14	TRBV6-5	-	TRBJ2-2	TGTGCCAGCAGTCGAGACAGGGGCACCGGGGAGCTGTTTTTT	CASSRDRGTGELFF
-	10	TRBV20-1	-	TRBJ1-5	TGCAGTGTCCCGGACCGAACCCAGCATTTT	CSVPDRTQHF
TRBD1	17	TRBV4-1	-	TRBJ2-7	TGCGCCAGCAGCCAACCGGGACAGGGGGCTAGAACCTACGAGCAGTACTTC	CASSQPGQGARTYEQYF
-	19	TRBV23-1	-	TRBJ2-7	TGCGCCAGCAGTCAATCGCCCACCCTACCTACAGGTGCCTCCTACGAGCAGTACTTC	CASSQSPTLPTGASYEQYF
-	13	TRBV27	-	TRBJ2-7	TGTGCCAGCAGTTTTCGTAGGAACTACGAGCAGTACTTC	CASSFRRNYEQYF
-	13	TRBV10-3	few	TRBJ2-7	TGTGCCATCAGTGAGTCTATTTCCTACGAGCAGTACTTC	CAISESISYEQYF
-	16	TRBV19	few	TRBJ2-3	TGTGCCAGTAGTATTTGGGGGGGCCGAAGCACAGATACGCAGTATTTT	CASSIWGGRSTDTQYF
-	14	TRBV29-1	-	TRBJ2-6	TGCAGCGTACAAAAGGGTATTGGGGCCAACGTCCTGACTTTC	CSVQKGIGANVLTF
-	14	TRBV29-1	-	TRBJ2-3	TGCAGCGTTGATCGTAGCGGCTACACAGATACGCAGTATTTT	CSVDRSGYTDTQYF
-	14	TRBV11-1	few	TRBJ1-1	TGTGCCAGCAGCTTAACACAGAGTAACACTGAAGCTTTCTTT	CASSLTQSNTEAFF
-	18	TRBV10-3	-	TRBJ1-1	TGTGCCATCAGTGAGTCCTTCCCTTTGGACGCAGTAAACACTGAAGCTTTCTTT	CAISESFPLDAVNTEAFF
TRBD2	14	TRBV18	-	TRBJ2-7	TGTGCCAGCGGGACCGGGACTAGCGGATACGAGCAGTACTTC	CASGTGTSGYEQYF
-	14	TRBV7-2	once	TRBJ2-7	TGTGCCAGCAGCGTGGGACAAGTTATCTACGAGCAGTACTTC	CASSVGQVIYEQYF
-	13	TRBV28	-	TRBJ1-2	TGTGCCAGCAGTGAAGGACAGAGCTATGGCTACACCTTC	CASSEGQSYGYTF
-	12	TRBV2	-	TRBJ1-2	TGTGCCAGCAGTGTGGACTTATATGGCTACACCTTC	CASSVDLYGYTF
-	16	TRBV30	-	TRBJ1-3	TGTGCCTGGAGTGTACCCGGGACCATCGCTGGAAACACCATATATTTT	CAWSVPGTIAGNTIYF
-	15	TRBV4-2	once	TRBJ1-5	TGTGCCAGCAGCCTAGCCGGCAGTTGGGATCAGCCCCAGCATTTT	CASSLAGSWDQPQHF
-	13	TRBV5-4	-	TRBJ1-1	TGTGCCAGCAGCTACACTCCGGACACTGAAGCTTTCTTT	CASSYTPDTEAFF